Below, one TCR beta chain is given with its context. Its antigen is currently unknown. This sample was taken from a study of T cell responses to AZD1222 COVID-19 vaccine. Sequencing used immunoSEQ multiplex PCR; TCRdb keeps in-frame clones, though not all of them. This sample has 100,000 to 140,000 clones, with 90% to 95% found just once. The CDR3 is 16 residues long. Germline V gene sequence: CDR1 SGHAT, CDR2 FQNNGV. The V gene lost 3 bases and the J gene lost 1 base, with 14 bases spanning the gap. The study's findings and limits: In a largely white British group with more females than males, clonal diversity was possibly underestimated. The span of vaccine-associated CD4 TCRs extended across spike, with dominance at 160-218 and 743-854. Repertoires were sampled only after the peak T cell response.

The receptor's source is an adult in good health. The chain links TRBV11-2 to TRBJ2-3; D is unresolved. Sample: peripheral blood, taken on day 0 of AZD1222 vaccination. CDR3 protein: CASSLAQDRRTDTQYF. DNA for the CDR3: TGTGCCAGCAGCTTGGCCCAGGACCGACGCACAGATACGCAGTATTTT. The entire variable domain, with the rest obtained from reference TRBV11-2 and TRBJ2-3, is as follows: EAGVAQSPRYKIIEKRQSVAFWCNPISGHATLYWYQQILGQGPKLLIQFQNNGVVDDSQLPKDRFSAERLKGVDSTLKIQPAKLEDSAVYLCASSLAQDRRTDTQYFGPGTRLTVL.